This TCR beta chain is from a study of beta chain features in type 1 diabetes. Background on the study: Sorted cells, approximately 100,000,000 in number, were examined across all samples.

Germline V gene data show CDR1 as SGHRS and CDR2 as YFSETQ. The V gene end was trimmed by 4 bases and the J gene end by 0 bases; junction bases not matched to a gene: 5. The length of the CDR3 is 15 residues. What was sequenced were expressed TCRB transcripts, since all of the isolated RNA had been reverse transcribed. Some clones are missing from TCRdb's copy, which holds only in-frame ones; the method was immunoSEQ multiplex PCR. The table shows approximately 84,000 clones, with around a third occurring only once. The sample taken for sequencing was stem cell memory CD4+ T cells from blood. This receptor was obtained from a woman younger than 30 in good health. The chain combines TRBV5-1 with TRBJ2-7; TRBD1 matches at 9 bases. CDR3 DNA sequence: TGCGCCAGCAGCCCACGACAGGGGGTCTCCTACGAGCAGTACTTC. As protein: CASSPRQGVSYEQYF.